Following are 18 T cell receptor beta chains from one sample sequenced in a study of cytomegalovirus exposure and HLA in healthy donors. PCR involved 60 Vbeta and 13 Jbeta primers. Profiling relied on immunoSEQ multiplex PCR, and the TCRdb table lists in-frame clones only, not all of them. Its table records about 210,000 clones. The sample was PBMCs. These TCRs come from a woman between 25 and 40 years old in good health and CMV-seropositive.

The chain links TRBV28 to TRBJ2-7; 7 positions match TRBD2. This CDR3 is built from 14 residues. Germline CDR1 MDHEN, CDR2 SYDVKM. V was clipped by 2 bases and J by 2 bases; unmatched bases: 3. The CDR3 is CASSLAGVTYEQYF. CDR3 DNA: TGTGCCAGCAGTTTAGCGGGAGTTACCTACGAGCAGTACTTC. The entire variable domain, with the rest obtained from reference TRBV28 and TRBJ2-7, is as follows: DVKVTQSSRYLVKRTGEKVFLECVQDMDHENMFWYRQDPGLGLRLIYFSYDVKMKEKGDIPEGYSVSREKKERFSLILESASTNQTSMYLCASSLAGVTYEQYFGPGTRLTVT.

This chain uses TRBV18 with TRBJ2-3, with TRBD2 matching over 11 bases. Germline values: CDR1 KGHSH, CDR2 LQKENI. The V and J ends lost 7 bases and 1 base, in that order; junction bases with no gene match: 4. The CDR3 has 15 amino acids. CDR3 DNA: TGTGCCAGCTTTACTAGCGGGGGAGGCACAGATACGCAGTATTTT. This encodes CASFTSGGGTDTQYF.

The chain links TRBV21-1 to TRBJ2-7; the table's TRBD1 call for D was not verified on the DNA. TRBV21-1 is designated a pseudogene. The CDR3 consists of 14 residues. CDR3: CASRLRVSPYEQYF. CDR3 in DNA: TGTGCCAGCAGACTCAGGGTTTCCCCCTACGAGCAGTACTTC.

The chain joins TRBV5-1 to TRBJ1-1; possible D gene TRBD1, 6 bases. Per the germline V gene, CDR1 is SGHRS and CDR2 is YFSETQ. V was cut by 4 bases and J by 2 bases, with 9 bases left in between. CDR3 length: 13 residues. The chain's CDR3 is CASSGGDNTEAFF. The CDR3 DNA follows: TGCGCCAGCAGCGGGGGCGACAACACTGAAGCTTTCTTT. Based on the CDR3 plus reference TRBV5-1 and TRBJ1-1, the full variable domain is KAGVTQTPRYLIKTRGQQVTLSCSPISGHRSVSWYQQTPGQGLQFLFEYFSETQRNKGNFPGRFSGRQFSNSRSEMNVSTLELGDSALYLCASSGGDNTEAFFGQGTRLTVV.

The rearrangement links TRBV4-1 to TRBJ2-2; 7 bases fit TRBD1. Germline assignment: CDR1 MGHRA and CDR2 YSYEKL. The CDR3 consists of 17 residues. V was clipped by 1 base and J by 4 bases; unmatched bases: 9. The CDR3: CASSQVGGRGSTGELFF. CDR3 sequence (DNA): TGCGCCAGCAGCCAAGTAGGGGGCAGGGGTAGCACCGGGGAGCTGTTTTTT.

The chain uses TRBV19 and TRBJ2-3; 11 bases align to TRBD2. CDR3 length: 14 amino acids. J was trimmed by 4 bases and V by 5 bases; bases with no gene match: 2. In germline, CDR1 is LNHDA, CDR2 SQIVND (reference sequence). Here the CDR3 DNA reads TGTGCCAGTAGTCTAGCGGGGGGATCAGATACGCAGTATTTT. Residues: CASSLAGGSDTQYF.

The J gene is TRBJ2-5, the V gene TRBV7-9; no firm D call. This CDR3 spans 14 amino acids. The germline gives CDR1 SEHNR, CDR2 FQNEAQ (reference sequence). Deletions cut 4 bases from V and 4 bases from J, with 13 bases between. This chain's CDR3 is CASSSLGPRETQYF. The CDR3 DNA follows: TGTGCCAGCAGCTCGTTGGGCCCTCGAGAGACCCAGTACTTC.

The rearrangement uses TRBV7-2 and TRBJ2-7; 7 bases fit TRBD2. This CDR3 comprises 14 residues. Looked up from germline, CDR1 is SGHTA and CDR2 is FQGNSA. The V and J ends lost 7 bases and 3 bases, in that order; junction bases with no gene match: 9. The CDR3, as DNA: TGTGCCAGCACTCGCCAGGGAGGGGACTACGAGCAGTACTTC. Its protein product is CASTRQGGDYEQYF.

This rearrangement joins TRBV5-4 to TRBJ1-1; tentative D call: TRBD1 (6 bases). This CDR3 comprises 14 residues. Trimming took 2 bases from V and 3 from J, leaving 11 bases between them. CDR1 and CDR2 from the germline V gene are SGHNT and YYREEE (reference sequence). This chain's CDR3 is CASSFSRGYTEAFF. In DNA form, the CDR3 reads TGTGCCAGCAGCTTTTCCAGGGGATACACTGAAGCTTTCTTT.

The chain uses TRBV5-5 and TRBJ1-5; D may be TRBD1 (5 bases). Germline CDR1 is SGHKS and CDR2 is YYEKEE (reference sequence). The CDR3 extends over 15 amino acids. Trimming removed 3 bases at V and 4 bases at J, with 14 bases between. The DNA of the CDR3 is TGTGCCAGCAGCTCTGGCTTTGCAGGGAATCAGCCCCAGCATTTT. It encodes CASSSGFAGNQPQHF.

The chain uses TRBV5-5 and TRBJ1-5; 9 bases are a match to TRBD1. The V segment lost 4 bases and the J segment 1 base; nucleotides outside the gene matches: 9. Germline V lookup: CDR1 SGHKS, CDR2 YYEKEE (reference sequence). The CDR3 loop spans 17 amino acids. CDR3 bases: TGTGCCAGCAGCCACCGTCCCGGGACAGGGAGCAATCAGCCCCAGCATTTT. It codes for CASSHRPGTGSNQPQHF.

V usage is TRBV2 and J usage is TRBJ1-1; 7 bases are shared with TRBD1. Germline CDR1 and CDR2: SNHLY and FYNNEI. The CDR3 runs to 16 residues. V shed 5 bases and J 4 bases; nucleotides not matched to a gene: 13. The CDR3 loop reads CASSYGTDRVSTEAFF. In DNA, the CDR3 is TGTGCCAGCAGTTACGGAACCGACAGGGTATCCACTGAAGCTTTCTTT.

V and J are TRBV19 and TRBJ1-1; 10 bases match TRBD1. Trimming removed 4 bases from V and 5 bases from J; junction bases left unmatched: 4. The CDR3 length is 14 residues. The germline V gene encodes CDR1 LNHDA and CDR2 SQIVND (reference sequence). The CDR3 is CASSTWDRGTEAFF. In DNA, the CDR3 is TGTGCCAGTAGTACCTGGGACAGGGGAACTGAAGCTTTCTTT.

The gene calls are TRBV6-1 and TRBJ1-4; perhaps TRBD1 as D (5 bases). The CDR3 consists of 14 residues. Germline V CDR1 and CDR2: MNHNS, SASEGT. V was cut by 7 bases and J by 0 bases, with 9 bases left in between. The CDR3 is CASMSGATNEKLFF. CDR3 nucleotides: TGTGCCAGCATGTCGGGGGCAACTAATGAAAAACTGTTTTTT.

The chain couples TRBV5-6 to TRBJ2-7; 7 bases agree with TRBD1. This CDR3 has 14 residues. Germline V gene sequence: CDR1 SGHDT, CDR2 YYEEEE. V was pared by 4 bases and J by 0 bases, with 4 bases of the junction left unmatched. Written as DNA, the CDR3 is TGTGCCAGCAGCCCGGGACAGAGCTCCTACGAGCAGTACTTC. Translation gives CASSPGQSSYEQYF.

V is TRBV28 and J is TRBJ2-5; D is undetermined. The last part of the DNA fits TRBJ2-7 better; the J call may be wrong. CDR1 and CDR2 from the germline V gene are MDHEN and SYDVKM. CDR3 length: 15 residues. This CDR3 is CASSQPTRYSYEQYF. The DNA of the CDR3 is TGTGCCAGCAGTCAGCCGACTCGGTACTCCTACGAGCAGTACTTC.

V and J are TRBV18 and TRBJ1-1, with 8 bases that match TRBD1. Germline lookup yields CDR1 KGHSH and CDR2 LQKENI. Trimming removed 4 bases from V and 0 bases from J; junction bases left unmatched: 1. CDR3 length: 14 residues. The CDR3 sequence is CASSLGQVNTEAFF. DNA for the CDR3: TGTGCCAGCTCACTGGGACAGGTGAACACTGAAGCTTTCTTT.

V and J are TRBV5-1 and TRBJ1-5; D remains unclear. Germline V gives CDR1 SGHRS, CDR2 YFSETQ. There are 16 residues in the CDR3. The V end lost 0 bases, the J end lost 2 bases, and 12 bases lay between the germline ends. In DNA, the CDR3 is TGCGCCAGCAGCTTGGAGCCCGCTGATCGCAATCAGCCCCAGCATTTT. Amino acid sequence: CASSLEPADRNQPQHF.